This T cell receptor (beta chain) was recovered during a study of cytomegalovirus exposure and HLA in healthy donors. This clone was counted only a few times. No antigen is known for it. Study-wide results and limits: Sequencing had likely introduced a cluster of highly shared sequence variants as an artifact. When analyzed later, a missense DCLRE1C variant was found to be linked to TCR beta V- and J-gene trimming. An analysis done earlier found most TCR beta V segments productive about 90% or about 30% of the time. While the bulk of TCR sequences proved rare, some public TCRs turned up in many donors.

Researchers ran the PCR with 60 Vbeta and 13 Jbeta primers. Clones were sequenced by immunoSEQ multiplex PCR, and TCRdb holds only the in-frame ones, with some missing. The sample consists of 160,000 or so clones, 81% of them appearing once. The CDR3 loop spans 18 amino acids. Germline V gene lookup returns CDR1 SGHNT and CDR2 YYREEE (reference sequence). V was clipped by 3 bases and J by 3 bases; unmatched bases: 7. The chain carries TRBV5-4 and TRBJ2-3; 16 nucleotides match TRBD2. Sequenced sample: PBMCs. The receptor was isolated from a woman between 45 and 65 years old in good health and CMV-seronegative. As DNA, the CDR3 is TGTGCCAGCAGCTCCCCGGGACTAGCGGGGGGGCTAACAGATACGCAGTATTTT. This codes for CASSSPGLAGGLTDTQYF.